The rows below give T cell receptor beta chains drawn from one sample of a study of low-dose radiotherapy and immunotherapy resistance in tumors. In TCRdb, the reads were re-called with MiXCR into one record per CDR3 protein. The profile shows tens of thousands of distinct CDR3 sequences, 20% to 25% of them singletons. The sample was PBMCs, taken before treatment. All receptors come from a male donor with prostate cancer. The CDR3 runs from the conserved cysteine through the conserved F or W. The D gene is left open where the match is weak. For some rows the clone size is stated as once, few or many, or as a class when expanded; others skip it.

clone_size,j_call,v_call,d_call,cdr3_nt,cdr3_aa
many,TRBJ2-7,TRBV11-2,NA,TGTGCCAGCAGCGCCCAAATAGCGGACTACTCCTACGAGCAGTACTTC,CASSAQIADYSYEQYF
many,TRBJ2-7,TRBV6-2/TRBV6-3,NA,TGTGCCAGCAGTTACTCCGACGACGACCCCTACGAGCAGTACTTC,CASSYSDDDPYEQYF
many,TRBJ2-7,TRBV2,TRBD1,TGTGCCAGCTCCGGGACAGGGCACGAGCAGTACTTC,CASSGTGHEQYF
many,TRBJ2-5,TRBV5-6,NA,TGTGCCAGCAGCTTTTCATACCAAGAGACCCAGTACTTC,CASSFSYQETQYF
NA,TRBJ2-1,TRBV6-2/TRBV6-3,NA,TGTGCCAGCAGTGAAATGTTACTCAATGAGCAGTTCTTC,CASSEMLLNEQFF
NA,TRBJ2-2,TRBV29-1,NA,NA,CSVDVANTGELFFFF
many,TRBJ2-7,TRBV28,NA,TGTGCCAGCAGTTTTCCCCCCGGGGGCTATTCCTACGAGCAGTACTTC,CASSFPPGGYSYEQYF
many,TRBJ2-2,TRBV4-1,NA,TGCGCCAGCAGCCCCCAGGTGGGACAGAACACCGGGGAGCTGTTTTTT,CASSPQVGQNTGELFF
many,TRBJ2-2,TRBV24-1,TRBD2,TGTGCCACCAGTGATGGCCTAGCGGGGGGCTTGGCCACCGGGGAGCTGTTTTTT,CATSDGLAGGLATGELFF
many,TRBJ2-1,TRBV6-5,NA,TGTGCCAGCAGTTATTACGCCCCCCCCTACAATGAGCAGTTCTTC,CASSYYAPPYNEQFF
many,TRBJ1-6,TRBV2,NA,TGTGCCAGCCGCCAGGGGACCTCGAATCATAATTCACCCCTCCACTTT,CASRQGTSNHNSPLHF
NA,TRBJ2-5,TRBV15,TRBD1,TGTGCCACCAGCAGTGGGACAGGGGGCAAGAATGAGCTGTACTTC,CATSSGTGGKNELYF
NA,TRBJ2-5,TRBV3-1,NA,TGTGCCAGCAGCCAAGATGTTAAGACCCAGTACTTC,CASSQDVKTQYF
once,TRBJ2-1,TRBV7-2,TRBD2,TGTGCCAGCAGCTTAGATAGCGGGGGGTTCAATGAGCAGTTCTTC,CASSLDSGGFNEQFF
NA,TRBJ2-5,TRBV5-4,NA,TGTGCCAGCAGCCCTAAGACAGGTGGAAACCAAGAGACCCAGTACTTC,CASSPKTGGNQETQYF
NA,TRBJ2-1,TRBV20-1,NA,TGCAGTGCTAGCGACGGACGGGGTGCCTCCTACAATGAGCAGTTCTTC,CSASDGRGASYNEQFF
NA,TRBJ1-1,TRBV20-1,TRBD1,TGCAGTGCTAGTCGGACAGGGGGCAAGGGCACTGAAGCTTTCTTT,CSASRTGGKGTEAFF
NA,TRBJ2-5,TRBV19,TRBD1,TGTGCCAGTAGTATCCACGGACAGGGAAAAGAGACCCAGTACTTC,CASSIHGQGKETQYF
many,TRBJ2-1,TRBV6-6,TRBD2,TGTGCCAGCGGGAGGGTTTCCTACAATGAGCAGTTCTTC,CASGRVSYNEQFF
many,TRBJ2-7,TRBV20-1,TRBD1,TGCAGTGCCAATACCGGGACAGCCTACGAGCAGTACTTC,CSANTGTAYEQYF
many,TRBJ2-7,TRBV2,NA,TGTGCCAGCGCACAAGGGGGCGAGCAGTACTTC,CASAQGGEQYF
NA,TRBJ2-1,TRBV7-8,NA,TGTGCCAGCAGCTTACTCAATGAGCAGTTCTTC,CASSLLNEQFF
many,TRBJ2-1,TRBV7-3,TRBD1,TGTGCCAGCAGCTTAATGGGCGCAGGGGGCTCAGATGAGCAGTTCTTC,CASSLMGAGGSDEQFF
many,TRBJ2-7,TRBV27,NA,TGTGCCAGCAAAACCCAAACAGGATACGAGCAGTACTTC,CASKTQTGYEQYF
many,TRBJ2-7,TRBV30,NA,TGTGCCTGGACCTCGGGGCCCTACGAGCAGTACTTC,CAWTSGPYEQYF
many,TRBJ2-2,TRBV11-2,NA,TGTGCCAGCAGCTTAGTCTTACTGACCGGGGAGCTGTTTTTT,CASSLVLLTGELFF
NA,TRBJ2-7,TRBV7-2,TRBD2,TGTGCCAGCCGCCAATCTAGCGGGGGCTCCTACGAGCAGTACTTC,CASRQSSGGSYEQYF
many,TRBJ2-1,TRBV9,TRBD2,TGTGCCAGCAGCGGTGCCGGGGAGGGAGAGCAGTTCTTC,CASSGAGEGEQFF
NA,TRBJ2-3,TRBV7-6,NA,TGTGCCAGCAGCTTAGAGCGCACAGATACGCAGTATTTT,CASSLERTDTQYF
many,TRBJ2-3,TRBV3-1,NA,TGTGCCAGCAGCCTGGGGCAGTTCACAGATACGCAGTATTTT,CASSLGQFTDTQYF
many,TRBJ2-2,TRBV15,NA,TGTGCCACAAAACGGGGAACCGGGGAGCTGTTTTTT,CATKRGTGELFF
NA,TRBJ1-1,TRBV15,NA,TGTGCCACCAGCAGTTCGCAGGGATTCACTGAAGCTTTCTTT,CATSSSQGFTEAFF
NA,TRBJ2-6,TRBV28,TRBD1,TGTGCCAGCAGTTTACCCTTGGACAGGGGGGACTCTGGGGCCAACGTCCTGACTTTC,CASSLPLDRGDSGANVLTF
many,TRBJ2-7,TRBV10-3,TRBD1,TGTGCCATCAGTGAAGACAGGGGAGATGCCTACGAGCAGTACTTC,CAISEDRGDAYEQYF
many,TRBJ2-2,TRBV7-9,NA,TGTGCCAGCAGCTTTGGTTTAACGGGGACCGGGGAGCTGTTTTTT,CASSFGLTGTGELFF
many,TRBJ2-1,TRBV25-1,TRBD2,TGTGCCAGCAGTGAAAGGCGGGGGGACCCGGGACTGGTTTACAATGAGCAGTTCTTC,CASSERRGDPGLVYNEQFF
NA,TRBJ2-5,TRBV6-5,NA,TGTGCCAGCAGCTTGAGAGGGCCGTATGAGACCCAGTACTTC,CASSLRGPYETQYF
NA,TRBJ2-2,TRBV28,NA,TGTGCCAGCAGCCTACCTCTACAGGGTACCGGGGAGCTGTTTTTT,CASSLPLQGTGELFF
many,TRBJ1-1,TRBV2,TRBD1,TGTGCCAGCAGTGAACCCACACAGGGGAAAGTTCCTCGGCGGGCTTTCTTT,CASSEPTQGKVPRRAFF
many,TRBJ2-5,TRBV30,NA,TGTGCCTGGAGTGTACGGGCTGGCGCAGGGACCCAGTACTTC,CAWSVRAGAGTQYF
many,TRBJ2-7,TRBV23-1,NA,TGCGCCAGCAGTCAGAGCTACGAGCAGTACTTC,CASSQSYEQYF